This T cell receptor beta chain originates from a study of cytomegalovirus exposure and HLA in healthy donors. Both 60 Vbeta primers and 13 Jbeta primers went into the PCR. The method was immunoSEQ multiplex PCR; TCRdb's version includes in-frame clones alone and lacks a portion of them. The sample includes about 160,000 clones, approximately 79% of them seen just once. The CDR3 runs to 15 residues. Germline values: CDR1 SGHRS, CDR2 YFSETQ. Between the trimmed V and J ends, which lost 4 bases and 5 bases, there was a span of 17 bases. On this clone itself: Its antigen remains unknown.

Findings of the study overall: V- and J-gene trimming in TCR beta was tied to a missense DCLRE1C variant by an analysis performed later. The authors enumerated roughly 180 TCR beta chains as linked to cytomegalovirus. Fewer N-insertions (relative to the 666-donor mean) were reportedly seen in an Asian-associated ancestry cluster in a later analysis.

Sequencing was done on a sample of PBMCs. The source of this sequence is a man aged 60 to 75 in good health and CMV-seronegative. The chain uses TRBV5-1 and TRBJ2-3; tentative D call: TRBD2 (5 bases). The CDR3 sequence: CASSPRRDLGDTQYF. The CDR3 DNA reads as TGCGCCAGCAGCCCAAGACGGGATTTGGGAGATACGCAGTATTTT.